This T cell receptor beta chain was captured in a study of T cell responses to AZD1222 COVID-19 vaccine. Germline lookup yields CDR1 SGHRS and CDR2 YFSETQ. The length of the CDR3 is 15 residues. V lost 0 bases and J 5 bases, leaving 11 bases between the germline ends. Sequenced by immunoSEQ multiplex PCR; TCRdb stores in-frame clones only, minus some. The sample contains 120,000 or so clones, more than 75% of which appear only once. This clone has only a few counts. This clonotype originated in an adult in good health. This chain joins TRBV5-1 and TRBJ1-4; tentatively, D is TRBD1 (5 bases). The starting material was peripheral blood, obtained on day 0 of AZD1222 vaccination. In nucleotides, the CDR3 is TGCGCCAGCAGCTTGGCGCAGGGAGGGAATGAAAAACTGTTTTTT. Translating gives CASSLAQGGNEKLFF.